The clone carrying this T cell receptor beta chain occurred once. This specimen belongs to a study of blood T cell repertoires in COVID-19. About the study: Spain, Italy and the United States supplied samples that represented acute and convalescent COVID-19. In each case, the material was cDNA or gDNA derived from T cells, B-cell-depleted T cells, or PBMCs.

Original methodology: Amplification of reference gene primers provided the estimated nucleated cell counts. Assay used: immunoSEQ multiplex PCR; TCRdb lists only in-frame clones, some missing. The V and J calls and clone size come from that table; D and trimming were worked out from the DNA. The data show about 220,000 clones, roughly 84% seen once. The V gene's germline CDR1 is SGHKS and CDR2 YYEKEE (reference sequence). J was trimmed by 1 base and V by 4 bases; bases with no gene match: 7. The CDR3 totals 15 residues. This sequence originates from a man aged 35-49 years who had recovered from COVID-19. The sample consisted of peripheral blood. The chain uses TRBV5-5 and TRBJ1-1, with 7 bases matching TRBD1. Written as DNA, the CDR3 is TGTGCCAGCAGCGTCGGGACAGCTGCGAACACTGAAGCTTTCTTT. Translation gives CASSVGTAANTEAFF.